This T cell receptor beta chain was identified during a study of blood T cell repertoires in COVID-19. Sequencing was performed with immunoSEQ multiplex PCR; in TCRdb, only in-frame clones are kept and a portion is missing. The profile shows a few hundred thousand clones, around nine tenths of them singletons. The CDR3 extends over 17 amino acids. Looked up from germline, CDR1 is SGHDT and CDR2 is YYEEEE. V shed 0 bases, J shed 2 bases, and the junction held 8 bases outside the gene matches. The V and J genes are TRBV5-6 and TRBJ2-7, with 10 bases that match TRBD2. Material: PBMCs or T cells enriched from blood (not recorded which). The sequence was collected from a woman in her forties who had recovered from COVID-19. The DNA of the CDR3 is TGTGCCAGCAGCTTGGTTATAGCGGGGGGCGTTACCTACGAGCAGTACTTC. Translated, it gives CASSLVIAGGVTYEQYF.